This TCR beta chain was sequenced in a study of T cell responses to AZD1222 COVID-19 vaccine. Background on the study: Second-dose timings of about 4 or about 12 weeks were pooled.

Note on this clone: An end of the junction does not agree with germline; a read error may underlie this.

Produced via immunoSEQ multiplex PCR; TCRdb's table is partial and in-frame only. The repertoire has 60,000 to 75,000 clones, more than 65% of them found once; the top ten carry 20%. CDR3 length: 13 amino acids. Per germline, CDR1 KGHSH and CDR2 LQKENI. The source of this sequence is an adult in good health. This sample comprised peripheral blood, obtained on day 0 of AZD1222 vaccination. The chain employs TRBV18 and TRBJ2-5, with D unclear. CDR3 sequence (DNA): TGTGCCAGTTCACTGGGTCTATCAGAGACCCAGTACTTC. This encodes CASSLGLSETQYF.